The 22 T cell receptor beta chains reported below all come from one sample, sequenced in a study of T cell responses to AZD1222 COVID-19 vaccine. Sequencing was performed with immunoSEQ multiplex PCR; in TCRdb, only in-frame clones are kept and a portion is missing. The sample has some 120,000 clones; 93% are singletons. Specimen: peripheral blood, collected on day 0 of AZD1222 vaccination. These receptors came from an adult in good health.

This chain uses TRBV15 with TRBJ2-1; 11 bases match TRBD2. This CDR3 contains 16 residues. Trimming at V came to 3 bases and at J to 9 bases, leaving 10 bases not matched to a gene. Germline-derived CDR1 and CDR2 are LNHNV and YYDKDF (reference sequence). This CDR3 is CATSSVLAGARAEQFF. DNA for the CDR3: TGTGCCACCAGCAGTGTACTAGCGGGAGCTAGGGCTGAGCAGTTCTTC.

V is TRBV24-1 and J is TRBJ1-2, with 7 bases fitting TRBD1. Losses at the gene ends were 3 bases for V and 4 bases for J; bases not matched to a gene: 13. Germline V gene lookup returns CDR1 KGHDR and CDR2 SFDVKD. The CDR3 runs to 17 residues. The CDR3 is CATSDRGGDSNSYGYTF. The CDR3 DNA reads TGTGCCACCAGTGATCGCGGAGGGGACAGTAATTCCTATGGCTACACCTTC.

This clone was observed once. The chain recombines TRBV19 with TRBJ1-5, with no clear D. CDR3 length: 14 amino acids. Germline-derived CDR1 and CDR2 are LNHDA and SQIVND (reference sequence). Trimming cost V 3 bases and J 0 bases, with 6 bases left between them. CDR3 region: CASSILNSNQPQHF. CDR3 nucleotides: TGTGCCAGTAGTATTCTGAATAGCAATCAGCCCCAGCATTTT.

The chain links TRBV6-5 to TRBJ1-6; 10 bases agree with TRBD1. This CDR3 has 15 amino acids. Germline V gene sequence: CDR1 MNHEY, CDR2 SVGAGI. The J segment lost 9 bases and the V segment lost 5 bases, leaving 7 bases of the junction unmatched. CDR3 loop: CASSRDRGRGSPLHF. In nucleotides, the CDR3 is TGTGCCAGCAGTAGAGACAGGGGGCGTGGTTCACCCCTCCACTTT.

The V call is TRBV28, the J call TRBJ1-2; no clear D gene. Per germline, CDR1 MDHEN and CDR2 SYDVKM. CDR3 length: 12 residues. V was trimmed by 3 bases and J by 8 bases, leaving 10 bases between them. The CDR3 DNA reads TGTGCCAGCAGTTTGGCCGGGAGCGGCTACACCTTC. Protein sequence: CASSLAGSGYTF.

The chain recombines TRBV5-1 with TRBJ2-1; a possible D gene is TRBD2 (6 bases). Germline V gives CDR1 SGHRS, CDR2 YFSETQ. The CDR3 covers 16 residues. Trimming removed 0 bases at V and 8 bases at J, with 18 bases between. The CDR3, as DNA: TGCGCCAGCAGCTTGGCCACGGGACTCAGGAGGCATGAGCAGTTCTTC. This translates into CASSLATGLRRHEQFF.

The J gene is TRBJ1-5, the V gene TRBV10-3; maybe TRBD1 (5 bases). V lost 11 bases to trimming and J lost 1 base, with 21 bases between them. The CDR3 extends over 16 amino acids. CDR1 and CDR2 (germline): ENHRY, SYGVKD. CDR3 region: CAPPPGNRQSNQPQHF. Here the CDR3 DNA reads TGTGCCCCACCCCCGGGGAATCGACAGAGCAATCAGCCCCAGCATTTT.

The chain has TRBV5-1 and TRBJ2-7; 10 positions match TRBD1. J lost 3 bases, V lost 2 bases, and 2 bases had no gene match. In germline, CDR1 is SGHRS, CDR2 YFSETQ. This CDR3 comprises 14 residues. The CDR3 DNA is TGCGCCAGCAGCTTCCGGGACAGGGGCTACGAGCAGTACTTC. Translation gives CASSFRDRGYEQYF.

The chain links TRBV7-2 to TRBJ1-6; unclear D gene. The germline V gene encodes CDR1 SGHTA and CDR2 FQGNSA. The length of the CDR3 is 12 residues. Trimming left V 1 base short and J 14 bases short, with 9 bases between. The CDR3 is CASSLDGLALHF. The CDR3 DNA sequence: TGTGCCAGCAGCTTAGACGGGTTGGCCCTCCACTTT. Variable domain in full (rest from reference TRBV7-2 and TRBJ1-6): GAGVSQSPSNKVTEKGKDVELRCDPISGHTALYWYRQSLGQGLEFLIYFQGNSAPDKSGLPSDRFSAERTGGSVSTLTIQRTQQEDSAVYLCASSLDGLALHFGNGTRLTVT.

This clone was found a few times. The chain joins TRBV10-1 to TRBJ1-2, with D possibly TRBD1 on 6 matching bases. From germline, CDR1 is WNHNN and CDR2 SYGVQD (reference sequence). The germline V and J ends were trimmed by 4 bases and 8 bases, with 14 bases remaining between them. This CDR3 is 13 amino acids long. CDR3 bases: TGCGCCAGCAGTGCCGGACAGTTTGGGGGCTACACCTTC. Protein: CASSAGQFGGYTF.

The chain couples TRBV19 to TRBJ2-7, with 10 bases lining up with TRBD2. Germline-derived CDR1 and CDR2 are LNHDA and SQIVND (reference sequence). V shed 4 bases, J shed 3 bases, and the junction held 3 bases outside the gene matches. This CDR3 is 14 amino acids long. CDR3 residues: CASSKKREGYEQYF. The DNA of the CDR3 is TGTGCCAGTAGTAAGAAGCGGGAGGGCTACGAGCAGTACTTC.

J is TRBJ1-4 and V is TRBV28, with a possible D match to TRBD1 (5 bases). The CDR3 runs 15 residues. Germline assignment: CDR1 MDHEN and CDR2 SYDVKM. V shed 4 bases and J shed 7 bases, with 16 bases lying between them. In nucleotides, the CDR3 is TGTGCCAGCAGTTCTCCGGGACTGTCGGCTGAAAAACTGTTTTTT. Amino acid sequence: CASSSPGLSAEKLFF.

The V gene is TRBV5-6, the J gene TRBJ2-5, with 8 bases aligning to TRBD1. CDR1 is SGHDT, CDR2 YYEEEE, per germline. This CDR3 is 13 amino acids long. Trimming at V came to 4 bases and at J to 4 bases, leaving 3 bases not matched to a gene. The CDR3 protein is CASSNTGGETQYF. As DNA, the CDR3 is TGTGCCAGCAGCAATACAGGGGGAGAGACCCAGTACTTC.

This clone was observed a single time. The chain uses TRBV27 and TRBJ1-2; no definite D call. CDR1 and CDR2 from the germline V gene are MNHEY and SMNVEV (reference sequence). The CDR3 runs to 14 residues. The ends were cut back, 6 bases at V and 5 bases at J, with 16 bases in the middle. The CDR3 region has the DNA TGTGCCAGCAGGACCGGGATATCATCATATGGCTACACCTTC. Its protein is CASRTGISSYGYTF.

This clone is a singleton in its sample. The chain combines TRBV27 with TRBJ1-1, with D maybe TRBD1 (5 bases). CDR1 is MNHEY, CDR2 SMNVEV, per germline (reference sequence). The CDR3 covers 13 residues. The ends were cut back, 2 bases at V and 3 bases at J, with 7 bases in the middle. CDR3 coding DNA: TGTGCCAGCAGTTTAGCAGGGTACACTGAAGCTTTCTTT. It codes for CASSLAGYTEAFF.

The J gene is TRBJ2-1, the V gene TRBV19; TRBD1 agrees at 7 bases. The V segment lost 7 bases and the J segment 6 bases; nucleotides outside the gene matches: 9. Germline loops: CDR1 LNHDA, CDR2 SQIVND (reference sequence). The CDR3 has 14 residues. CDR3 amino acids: CASNLDRVSNEQFF. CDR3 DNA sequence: TGTGCCAGTAACCTAGACAGGGTGAGCAATGAGCAGTTCTTC. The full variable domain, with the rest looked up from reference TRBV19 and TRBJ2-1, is DGGITQSPKYLFRKEGQNVTLSCEQNLNHDAMYWYRQDPGQGLRLIYYSQIVNDFQKGDIAEGYSVSREKKESFPLTVTSAQKNPTAFYLCASNLDRVSNEQFFGPGTRLTVL.

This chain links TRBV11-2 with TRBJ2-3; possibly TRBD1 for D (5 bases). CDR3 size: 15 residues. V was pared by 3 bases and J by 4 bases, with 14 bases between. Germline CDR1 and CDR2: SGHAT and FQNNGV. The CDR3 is CASSLGQGRADTQYF. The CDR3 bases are TGTGCCAGCAGCTTGGGGCAGGGCAGGGCAGATACGCAGTATTTT.

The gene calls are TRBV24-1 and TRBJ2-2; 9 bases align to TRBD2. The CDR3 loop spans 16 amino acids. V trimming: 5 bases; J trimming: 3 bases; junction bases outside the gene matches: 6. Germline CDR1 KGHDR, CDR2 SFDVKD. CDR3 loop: CATSASGNRYTGELFF. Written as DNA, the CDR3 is TGTGCCACCAGTGCTAGCGGGAATAGGTACACCGGGGAGCTGTTTTTT.

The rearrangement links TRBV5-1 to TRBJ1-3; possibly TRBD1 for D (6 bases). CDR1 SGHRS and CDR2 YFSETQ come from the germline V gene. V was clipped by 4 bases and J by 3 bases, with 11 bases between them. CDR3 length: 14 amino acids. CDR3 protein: CASSPDRSGNTIYF. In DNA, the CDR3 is TGCGCCAGCAGCCCGGACAGAAGTGGAAACACCATATATTTT.

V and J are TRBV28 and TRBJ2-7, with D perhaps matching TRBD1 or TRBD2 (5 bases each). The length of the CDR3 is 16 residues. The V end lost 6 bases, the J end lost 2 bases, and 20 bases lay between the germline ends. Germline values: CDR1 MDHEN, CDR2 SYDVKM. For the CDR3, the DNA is TGTGCCAGCAGGGGAGAGGGTGGGGGAGTGACCTACGAGCAGTACTTC. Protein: CASRGEGGGVTYEQYF.

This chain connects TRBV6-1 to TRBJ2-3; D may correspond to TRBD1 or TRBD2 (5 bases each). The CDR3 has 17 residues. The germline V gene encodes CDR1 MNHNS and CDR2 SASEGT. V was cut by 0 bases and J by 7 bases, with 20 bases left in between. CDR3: CASSEAGTIFAGHTQYF. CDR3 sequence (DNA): TGTGCCAGCAGTGAAGCAGGGACCATATTCGCGGGCCATACGCAGTATTTT.

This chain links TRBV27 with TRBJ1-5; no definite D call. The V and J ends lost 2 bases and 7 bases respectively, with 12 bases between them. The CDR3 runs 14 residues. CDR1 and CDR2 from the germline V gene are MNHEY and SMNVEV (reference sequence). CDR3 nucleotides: TGTGCCAGCAGTTTAGTGTCAGGAACGCAGCCCCAGCATTTT. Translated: CASSLVSGTQPQHF.